These T cell receptor beta chains were read from a single sample in a study of blood T cell repertoires in COVID-19. Sequencing was performed with immunoSEQ multiplex PCR; in TCRdb, only in-frame clones are kept and a portion is missing. The table includes a few hundred thousand clones, around 88% detected once. Specimen: peripheral blood. These receptors all stem from an older woman with COVID-19, enrolled during active disease. Each CDR3 is given with its conserved first and last residue.

V: TRBV7-2
J: TRBJ1-2
CDR3: CASSQSSNYGYTF

V: TRBV19
J: TRBJ1-4
CDR3: CASSSPLATNEKLFF

V: TRBV27
J: TRBJ1-1
CDR3: CASSSRDRGQTEAFF

V: TRBV19
J: TRBJ1-2
CDR3: CASRGPSYGYTF

V: TRBV7-3
J: TRBJ2-5
CDR3: CASSPSGGVQETQYF

V: TRBV19
J: TRBJ1-2
CDR3: CASSIGQPYGYTF

V: TRBV5-1
J: TRBJ1-2
CDR3: CASSLGSNYGYTF

V: TRBV18
J: TRBJ2-3
CDR3: CASSADGTDTQYF

V: TRBV27
J: TRBJ1-6
CDR3: CASSSRGGNSPLHF

V: TRBV2
J: TRBJ1-2
CDR3: CASSEGTGGGYTF

V: TRBV27
J: TRBJ1-2
CDR3: CASTLSATANYGYTF

V: TRBV5-4
J: TRBJ2-7
CDR3: CASSAALLANHEQYF

V: TRBV9
J: TRBJ2-7
CDR3: CASSVGNRGEQYF

V: TRBV24-1
J: TRBJ1-2
CDR3: CATSQGAGYGYTF

V: TRBV19
J: TRBJ2-2
CDR3: CASSINRRFVDTGELFF

V: TRBV6-5
J: TRBJ1-2
CDR3: CASINRDSNGYTF

V: TRBV6-2/TRBV6-3
J: TRBJ2-7
CDR3: CASSLVWDRTYEQYF

V: TRBV28
J: TRBJ1-4
CDR3: CASSLGTGRVGKLFF

V: TRBV2
J: TRBJ1-6
CDR3: CASREDWSSPLHF

V: TRBV6-5
J: TRBJ2-5
CDR3: CASRQTGAETQYF

V: TRBV2
J: TRBJ2-5
CDR3: CASSPTGSQETQYF

V: TRBV7-9
J: TRBJ2-1
CDR3: CASSLGRGSDNEQFF

V: TRBV6-5
J: TRBJ1-4
CDR3: CASSHQAAGEKLFF

V: TRBV5-1
J: TRBJ1-6
CDR3: CASSYELNSPLHF

V: TRBV6-5
J: TRBJ1-5
CDR3: CASSPPGRNQPQHF

V: TRBV5-1
J: TRBJ2-7
CDR3: CASSLQGFTYEQYF

V: TRBV27
J: TRBJ1-2
CDR3: CASSLTGTTYF

V: TRBV7-9
J: TRBJ1-2
CDR3: CASSLGGGYGYTF

V: TRBV7-2
J: TRBJ2-7
CDR3: CASSRGPGLAGGSEYEQYF

V: TRBV3-1/TRBV3-2
J: TRBJ1-4
CDR3: CASSQGRVTEKLFF

V: TRBV21-1
J: TRBJ2-5
CDR3: CASSKGGGPRETQYF

V: TRBV5-1
J: TRBJ1-2
CDR3: CASSLTTEYGYTF

V: TRBV27
J: TRBJ2-5
CDR3: CASSLDRDRGLETQYF

V: TRBV19
J: TRBJ1-1
CDR3: CASSWANTEAFF

V: TRBV5-6
J: TRBJ2-7
CDR3: CASSYSHWAYEQYF

V: TRBV7-2
J: TRBJ2-7
CDR3: CASSFGQGYEQYF

V: TRBV27
J: TRBJ1-2
CDR3: CASLGGNGYTF

V: TRBV2
J: TRBJ2-5
CDR3: CASTGNRGEETQYF

V: TRBV28
J: TRBJ1-6
CDR3: CASSHDRGNSPLHF

V: TRBV5-1
J: TRBJ2-5
CDR3: CASSPGTGQETQYF

V: TRBV28
J: TRBJ1-5
CDR3: CASSLVGSHQPQHF

V: TRBV7-2
J: TRBJ1-1
CDR3: CASSLGGRATEAFF

V: TRBV19
J: TRBJ2-2
CDR3: CASSRTGTTGELFF

V: TRBV11-2
J: TRBJ2-1
CDR3: CASSGGARNEQFF

V: TRBV7-2
J: TRBJ2-6
CDR3: CASSEGGNGANVLTF

V: TRBV2
J: TRBJ1-5
CDR3: CASSYMSNQPQHF

V: TRBV7-9
J: TRBJ2-1
CDR3: CASSSTSYNEQFF

V: TRBV30
J: TRBJ1-6
CDR3: CAEGQGNLRGNSPLHF

V: TRBV7-2
J: TRBJ2-3
CDR3: CASSPWASGGFSTDTQYF

V: TRBV5-6
J: TRBJ1-1
CDR3: CASSWNRGPDTEAFF

V: TRBV6-5
J: TRBJ2-5
CDR3: CASSQSEETQYF

V: TRBV6-5
J: TRBJ1-2
CDR3: CASSYLTGRGNGYTF

V: TRBV6-2/TRBV6-3
J: TRBJ1-5
CDR3: CASSQQGANRNQPQHF

V: TRBV3-1/TRBV3-2
J: TRBJ1-4
CDR3: CASSQGDRALTNEKLFF

V: TRBV7-9
J: TRBJ2-2
CDR3: CASSPRGTASISVRELFF

V: TRBV18
J: TRBJ1-1
CDR3: CASSLGLIGNTEAFF

V: TRBV5-1
J: TRBJ2-5
CDR3: CASSRETSDAETQYF

V: TRBV27
J: TRBJ1-2
CDR3: CASSLYRGGPYGYTF

V: TRBV5-1
J: TRBJ2-5
CDR3: CASSQGGGAETQYF

V: TRBV6-5
J: TRBJ1-2
CDR3: CASSYKGQGYGYTF